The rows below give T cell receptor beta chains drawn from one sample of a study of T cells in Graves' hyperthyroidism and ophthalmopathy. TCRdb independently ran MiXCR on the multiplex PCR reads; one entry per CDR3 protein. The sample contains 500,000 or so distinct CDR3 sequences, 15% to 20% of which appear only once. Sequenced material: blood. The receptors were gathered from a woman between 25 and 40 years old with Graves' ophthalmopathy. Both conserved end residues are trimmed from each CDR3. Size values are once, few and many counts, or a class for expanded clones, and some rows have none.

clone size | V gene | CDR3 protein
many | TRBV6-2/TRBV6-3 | ASRQGLARNYEQY
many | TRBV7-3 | ASGGMHNEQF
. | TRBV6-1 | ASSTGGTNEKLF
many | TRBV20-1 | SAPLLTTDTQY
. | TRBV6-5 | ASSYGNDLSTDTQY
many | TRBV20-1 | SASDREGLAAVLHSNQPQH
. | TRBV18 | ASSPFYQETQY
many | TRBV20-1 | SARGLTYEQY
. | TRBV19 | ASIEASGRGAQY
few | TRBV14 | ASSQVPLEQY
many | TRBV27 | ASSLISGFHEQY
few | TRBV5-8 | ASSSARGTEAF
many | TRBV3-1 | ASSALDGYT
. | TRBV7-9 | ASSLDVGATYEQY
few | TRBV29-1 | SVEGDRGNIQY
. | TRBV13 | ASSLWGAGGPSTDFTDTQY
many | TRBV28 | ASSYVDTQY
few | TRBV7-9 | ASSQPTRGEAGGYEQY
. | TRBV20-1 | SATGLADTGELF
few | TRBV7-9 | ARGPDRGRGTGELF
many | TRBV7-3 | ASSPAGQGGGETQY
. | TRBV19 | ASSMSWRATYEQY
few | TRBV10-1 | ARGGLATYGQY
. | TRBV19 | ASSILGTVRWGQPQH
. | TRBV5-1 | ASSFGGLAGGVSYNEQF
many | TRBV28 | ASRGYDISQPQH